The rows below give T cell receptor beta chains drawn from one sample of a study of blood T cells in healthy people across ages. TCRdb used MiXCR to reprocess the 5' RACE reads, holding one entry per CDR3 protein. The sample records about 1 million distinct CDR3 sequences, approximately 25% being singletons. A further study also used this sample, focusing on T cells of mothers and their children.

Specimen: blood. The receptors here all came from a girl aged 2-9 years in good health. The CDR3 runs from the conserved cysteine through the conserved F or W. D genes are given only for firm matches. Clone sizes are given selectively: once, few, many, or a class where the clone is expanded.

abundance	v_gene	j_gene	d_gene	CDR3aa	CDR3nt
-	TRBV28	TRBJ2-7	TRBD1	CASSDDRAPYEQYF	TGTGCCAGCAGTGATGACAGGGCCCCCTACGAGCAGTACTTC
-	TRBV20-1	TRBJ2-1	-	CSASNWYNEQFF	TGCAGTGCTAGTAACTGGTACAATGAGCAGTTCTTC
-	TRBV29-1	TRBJ1-2	-	CSVAGMSAIYGYTF	TGCAGCGTTGCGGGGATGTCGGCGATCTATGGCTACACCTTC
few	TRBV7-2	TRBJ1-2	-	CASSPEGYSGGSTF	TGTGCCAGCAGCCCAGAGGGCTATAGTGGGGGCTCCACCTTC
-	TRBV2	TRBJ2-1	-	CASIFRGSYNEQFF	TGTGCCAGCATATTCAGGGGATCCTACAATGAGCAGTTCTTC
few	TRBV19	TRBJ1-4	-	CASSNRDDEKLFF	TGTGCCAGTTCTAACAGGGATGATGAAAAACTGTTTTTT
few	TRBV12-3/TRBV12-4	TRBJ1-1	-	CASSWTSLWDTEAFF	TGTGCCAGCAGCTGGACCAGTTTGTGGGACACTGAAGCTTTCTTT
few	TRBV7-2	TRBJ1-2	-	CASSDTGMGGYTF	TGTGCCAGCAGCGATACAGGGATGGGTGGCTACACCTTC
few	TRBV4-3	TRBJ1-4	TRBD1	CASSTGGYEELFF	TGCGCCAGCAGTACAGGGGGCTACGAAGAACTGTTTTTT
-	TRBV12-3/TRBV12-4	TRBJ1-5	-	CASNRGLNQPQHF	TGTGCCAGCAATCGGGGGCTAAATCAGCCCCAGCATTTT
-	TRBV12-3/TRBV12-4	TRBJ2-1	-	CASLRGGRNEQFF	TGTGCCAGCCTCCGGGGAGGCAGGAATGAGCAGTTCTTC
few	TRBV4-1	TRBJ2-1	TRBD2	CASSQGREGPGNEQFF	TGCGCCAGCAGCCAAGGCCGGGAGGGCCCGGGAAATGAGCAGTTCTTC
few	TRBV5-1	TRBJ1-2	-	CASSRVEDYGYTF	TGCGCCAGCAGCAGGGTGGAGGACTATGGCTACACCTTC
few	TRBV12-3/TRBV12-4	TRBJ2-7	-	CASRNDGGRNYEQYF	TGTGCCAGCAGGAACGACGGGGGAAGAAACTACGAGCAGTACTTC
few	TRBV29-1	TRBJ2-1	TRBD2	CSVERVGGNEQFF	TGCAGCGTTGAAAGGGTGGGAGGGAATGAGCAGTTCTTC
few	TRBV24-1	TRBJ1-5	-	CATSDSRGGASNQPQHF	TGTGCCACCAGTGATTCAAGGGGAGGGGCAAGCAATCAGCCCCAGCATTTT
few	TRBV6-2/TRBV6-3	TRBJ2-3	-	CASSWTSSMSTDTQYF	TGTGCCAGCAGTTGGACATCCTCAATGAGCACAGATACGCAGTATTTT
-	TRBV7-2	TRBJ2-7	TRBD2	CASSSGLAGKYF	TGTGCCAGCAGCTCCGGACTAGCGGGAAAGTACTTC
once	TRBV4-1	TRBJ2-7	-	CASSLPPEGAYEQYF	TGCGCCAGCAGCCTACCCCCTGAGGGGGCCTACGAGCAGTACTTC
-	TRBV27	TRBJ2-7	TRBD2	CASSVIAGHTSYEQYF	TGTGCCAGCAGTGTCATAGCGGGACATACTTCCTACGAGCAGTACTTC
few	TRBV4-3	TRBJ2-7	TRBD1	CASSQSGSRDRGLYEQYF	TGCGCCAGCAGCCAATCAGGCTCCCGGGACAGGGGGCTCTACGAGCAGTACTTC
-	TRBV7-9	TRBJ1-6	-	CASSLDLSPLHF	TGTGCCAGCAGCTTAGATCTTTCACCCCTCCACTTT
-	TRBV7-9	TRBJ2-3	TRBD2	CASSFLAGGPDTQYF	TGTGCCAGCAGCTTTTTAGCGGGAGGGCCGGATACGCAGTATTTT
-	TRBV2	TRBJ2-4	-	CASSGRTSKNIQYF	TGTGCCAGCAGTGGGCGGACCTCAAAAAACATTCAGTACTTC
-	TRBV29-1	TRBJ2-7	-	CSVLSTRNEQYF	TGCAGCGTTTTAAGCACGAGGAACGAGCAGTACTTC
few	TRBV12-3/TRBV12-4	TRBJ1-4	-	CASRGIAGLGEKLFF	TGTGCCAGCAGAGGCATTGCAGGATTGGGTGAAAAACTGTTTTTT
-	TRBV6-2/TRBV6-3	TRBJ2-1	-	CASSYYGDPLHNEQFF	TGTGCCAGCAGTTACTACGGAGACCCCCTACACAATGAGCAGTTCTTC
-	TRBV4-1	TRBJ1-4	-	CASIQDGQIRRTNEKLFF	TGCGCCAGCATCCAAGATGGGCAAATTCGACGGACTAATGAAAAACTGTTTTTT
-	TRBV29-1	TRBJ2-7	-	CSVEIRGYEQYF	TGCAGCGTTGAAATCAGGGGCTACGAGCAGTACTTC
-	TRBV28	TRBJ2-4	TRBD1	CASSLEDRGGIQYF	TGTGCCAGCAGTTTAGAGGACAGGGGGGGCATTCAGTACTTC
-	TRBV21-1	TRBJ2-2	-	CARDRRTGELFF	TGTGCCAGGGACAGGCGCACCGGGGAGCTGTTTTTT
-	TRBV5-1	TRBJ1-1	-	CASMEIGGNTEAFF	TGCGCCAGCATGGAGATAGGAGGGAACACTGAAGCCTTCTTT
-	TRBV11-3	TRBJ2-2	-	CASSYLLGGELFF	TGTGCCAGCAGCTACCTTTTGGGCGGGGAGCTGTTTTTT
-	TRBV7-2	TRBJ2-7	TRBD2	CASSRGLAGGPSQEQYF	TGCGCCAGCAGCCGCGGACTAGCGGGAGGGCCATCGCAAGAGCAGTACTTC
few	TRBV28	TRBJ1-6	-	CASSFTGSRSPLHF	TGTGCCAGCAGTTTCACAGGGAGTCGGTCACCCCTCCACTTT
few	TRBV6-5	TRBJ1-1	-	CASTKQIRDTEAFF	TGTGCCAGCACGAAACAAATTCGGGACACTGAAGCTTTCTTT
few	TRBV7-9	TRBJ1-2	TRBD1	CAVRQGARRRPNDYTF	TGTGCCGTCAGACAGGGGGCGCGTCGAAGGCCAAATGACTACACCTTC
-	TRBV7-9	TRBJ1-5	TRBD1	CASSPAGGSQPQHF	TGTGCCAGCAGCCCTGCAGGGGGATCTCAGCCCCAGCATTTT
-	TRBV10-3	TRBJ2-5	-	CAIAQPGETQYF	TGTGCCATCGCACAGCCGGGAGAGACCCAGTACTTC
few	TRBV7-9	TRBJ1-4	-	CASGGPTTNEKLFF	TGTGCCAGCGGGGGGCCAACAACTAATGAAAAACTGTTTTTT
-	TRBV6-5	TRBJ2-5	-	CASSFAGLIQETQYF	TGTGCCAGCTCTTTTGCGGGGTTGATACAAGAGACCCAGTACTTC
-	TRBV12-3/TRBV12-4	TRBJ2-5	TRBD1	CASSTGQKETQYF	TGTGCCAGCAGTACGGGACAGAAAGAGACCCAGTACTTC
few	TRBV7-2	TRBJ1-6	-	CASSLDISGRYNRPLHF	TGTGCCAGCAGCTTAGATATTTCGGGGAGATATAATCGACCCCTCCACTTT
few	TRBV12-5	TRBJ1-5	-	CASAPGTSGQPQHF	TGTGCTAGTGCCCCTGGGACGTCGGGTCAGCCCCAGCATTTT
-	TRBV6-9	TRBJ2-7	TRBD1	CAQWGWDSTYEQYF	TGTGCCCAGTGGGGGTGGGACAGTACCTACGAGCAGTACTTC
-	TRBV20-1	TRBJ2-5	-	CSATSPKRTQETQYF	TGCAGTGCTACTTCCCCCAAGCGGACCCAAGAGACCCAGTACTTC
-	TRBV7-7	TRBJ2-1	TRBD2	CASSLGSSGGLYNEQFF	TGTGCTAGCAGCTTAGGGTCTAGCGGGGGCCTCTACAATGAGCAGTTCTTC
-	TRBV11-2	TRBJ2-7	TRBD1	CASSSDRFPYEQYF	TGTGCCAGCAGCTCGGACAGGTTCCCCTACGAGCAGTACTTC
-	TRBV2	TRBJ1-6	-	CASILDNSPLHF	TGTGCCAGCATCTTGGATAATTCACCCCTCCACTTT
-	TRBV13	TRBJ2-5	TRBD2	CASSDERGGPTQYF	TGTGCCAGCAGCGATGAGCGGGGGGGCCCGACCCAGTACTTC
few	TRBV6-6	TRBJ1-2	-	CASSPPADQANYGYTF	TGTGCCAGCAGTCCCCCAGCGGATCAAGCTAACTATGGCTACACCTTC
-	TRBV21-1	TRBJ2-7	-	CASIPEGALCF	TGTGCCAGCATTCCAGAGGGTGCCCTGTGTTTC
-	TRBV24-1	TRBJ2-1	-	CATSVSRVGEQFF	TGTGCCACCAGTGTATCGAGGGTAGGTGAGCAGTTCTTC
few	TRBV7-9	TRBJ2-7	-	CASSLTDLGGEQYF	TGTGCCAGCAGCTTAACTGATCTGGGTGGCGAGCAGTACTTC
few	TRBV4-1	TRBJ2-5	-	CASSQDRAVTPSGGAQYF	TGCGCCAGCAGCCAAGATCGAGCGGTAACCCCGAGCGGTGGAGCCCAGTACTTC